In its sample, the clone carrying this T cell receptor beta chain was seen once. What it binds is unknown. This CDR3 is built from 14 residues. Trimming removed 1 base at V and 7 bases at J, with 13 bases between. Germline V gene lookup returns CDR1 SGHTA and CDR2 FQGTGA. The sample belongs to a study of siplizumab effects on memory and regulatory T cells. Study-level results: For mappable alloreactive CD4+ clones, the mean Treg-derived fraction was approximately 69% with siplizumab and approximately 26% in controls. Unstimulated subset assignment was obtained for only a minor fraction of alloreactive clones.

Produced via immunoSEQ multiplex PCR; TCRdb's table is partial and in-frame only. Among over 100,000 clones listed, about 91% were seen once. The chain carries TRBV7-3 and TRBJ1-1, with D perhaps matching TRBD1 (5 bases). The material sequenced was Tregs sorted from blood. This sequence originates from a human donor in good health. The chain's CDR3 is CASSLNGGGGEAFF. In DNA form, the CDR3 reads TGTGCCAGCAGCTTAAATGGGGGTGGTGGTGAAGCTTTCTTT.